The 31 T cell receptor beta chains reported below all come from one sample, sequenced in a study of cytomegalovirus exposure and HLA in healthy donors. PCR amplification relied on 60 Vbeta primers (plus 13 Jbeta primers). Data came from immunoSEQ multiplex PCR; TCRdb stores just in-frame clones and leaves some out. Seen here are hundreds of thousands of clones, approximately 70% observed once, and the top ten hold 2.6%. The sequenced sample was PBMCs. These receptors came from a man in his forties in good health and CMV-seropositive.

This clone was seen once. The V call is TRBV9, the J call TRBJ1-1, with D possibly TRBD1 on 5 matching bases. This CDR3 comprises 14 residues. Trimming removed 3 bases at V and 1 base at J, with 10 bases between. The germline V gene encodes CDR1 SGDLS and CDR2 YYNGEE. The CDR3 loop reads CASSAGGANTEAFF. CDR3 nucleotides: TGTGCCAGCAGCGCGGGAGGGGCGAACACTGAAGCTTTCTTT.

The genes are TRBV2 and TRBJ2-5; 9 bases map to TRBD1. Gene TRBJ2-7 matches the end of the DNA better, so the J call may be wrong. Germline values: CDR1 SNHLY, CDR2 FYNNEI. CDR3 length equals 14 residues. The CDR3 DNA reads TGTGCCAGCAGCCGGGACAGGGCACCGGGCGAGCAGTACTTC. This codes for CASSRDRAPGEQYF.

This sequence joins TRBV5-6 and TRBJ1-6, with 7 bases matching TRBD1. The V and J ends lost 0 bases and 10 bases, in that order; junction bases with no gene match: 7. The germline CDR1 and CDR2 sequences are SGHDT and YYEEEE. This CDR3 is 15 amino acids long. The CDR3 region has the DNA TGTGCCAGCAGCTTGGCGGGCACAGGGGTGTCACCCCTCCACTTT. As protein: CASSLAGTGVSPLHF.

The chain employs TRBV5-4 and TRBJ2-2; 15 nucleotides match TRBD2. Per the germline V gene, CDR1 is SGHNT and CDR2 is YYREEE (reference sequence). The CDR3 totals 18 residues. Unmatched junction bases numbered 12, after V lost 7 bases and J lost 5 bases. CDR3 protein: CASGTSGTSGGRTGELFF. CDR3 coding DNA: TGTGCCAGCGGCACCTCCGGGACTAGCGGGGGGCGGACCGGGGAGCTGTTTTTT.

The rearrangement links TRBV5-8 to TRBJ2-3; 8 bases match TRBD1. V dropped 2 bases and J dropped 2; count of bases not matched to a gene: 7. The CDR3 runs 16 residues. Per germline, CDR1 SGHTS and CDR2 YDEGEE. The CDR3 coding sequence is TGTGCCAGCAGCTTAGGGACAGGCCGACACACAGATACGCAGTATTTT. It is translated as CASSLGTGRHTDTQYF. The whole variable domain, remainder taken from reference TRBV5-8 and TRBJ2-3, is EAGVTQSPTHLIKTRGQQATLRCSPISGHTSVYWYQQALGLGLQFLLWYDEGEERNRGNFPPRFSGRQFPNYSSELNVNALELEDSALYLCASSLGTGRHTDTQYFGPGTRLTVL.

The V gene is TRBV6-1, the J gene TRBJ1-2; 9 bases map to TRBD1. The V and J ends lost 2 bases and 5 bases, in that order; junction bases with no gene match: 3. This CDR3 region has 14 residues. CDR1 and CDR2 from the germline V gene are MNHNS and SASEGT. The CDR3 loop reads CASSERQGGYGYTF. The DNA of the CDR3 is TGTGCCAGCAGTGAACGACAGGGGGGGTATGGCTACACCTTC.

This clone was seen a few times. The chain uses TRBV14 and TRBJ2-1; 9 nucleotides match TRBD2. Germline V lookup: CDR1 SGHDN, CDR2 FVKESK. There are 16 residues in the CDR3. Losses at the gene ends were 7 bases for V and 2 bases for J; bases not matched to a gene: 9. CDR3 nucleotides: TGTGCCAGCAACTATCCTAGCGGGGCGACCTACAATGAGCAGTTCTTC. Protein: CASNYPSGATYNEQFF.

The chain employs TRBV6-1 and TRBJ1-1, with 8 positions matching TRBD1. This CDR3 has 19 amino acids. With V trimmed by 4 bases and J by 3 bases, 19 bases remained unmatched. Germline V lookup: CDR1 MNHNS, CDR2 SASEGT. The DNA of the CDR3 is TGTGCCAGCAGTGGGGCCGCCCGGATCCAGGGGGCAAAGGACACTGAAGCTTTCTTT. The encoded protein is CASSGAARIQGAKDTEAFF.

CDR3 in amino acids: CASSIALAGGQETQYF. The CDR3 DNA reads as TGTGCCAGTAGTATAGCCCTAGCGGGGGGCCAAGAGACCCAGTACTTC. The chain joins TRBV19 to TRBJ2-5; 11 bases agree with TRBD2. This CDR3 has 16 amino acids. V was pared by 1 base and J by 1 base, with 2 bases of the junction left unmatched. The germline CDR1 and CDR2 sequences are LNHDA and SQIVND (reference sequence).

This clone has more than one count but fewer than ten. The chain recombines TRBV11-2 with TRBJ1-2; TRBD1 aligns across 7 bases. V was pared by 1 base and J by 7 bases, with 9 bases of the junction left unmatched. Per germline, CDR1 SGHAT and CDR2 FQNNGV. The CDR3 consists of 15 residues. CDR3 nucleotide sequence: TGTGCCAGCAGCTTAGGGGCCGGCAAGGGGGCTGGCTACACCTTC. Translating gives CASSLGAGKGAGYTF.

This chain uses TRBV28 with TRBJ1-5; D is perhaps TRBD1 (6 bases). The CDR3 loop spans 15 amino acids. V lost 2 bases and J lost 6, with 14 bases in between. Germline CDR1 reads MDHEN; CDR2 reads SYDVKM. The CDR3 spells CASSLATGYRQPQHF. As DNA, the CDR3 is TGTGCCAGCAGTTTAGCGACAGGATATCGTCAGCCCCAGCATTTT.

This chain uses TRBV5-1 with TRBJ1-3; no reliable D call. This CDR3 has 14 amino acids. Germline V CDR1 and CDR2: SGHRS, YFSETQ. V was trimmed by 2 bases and J by 1 base, leaving 7 bases between them. For the CDR3, the DNA is TGCGCCAGCAGCTTCGGTTATTCTGGAAACACCATATATTTT. Its protein is CASSFGYSGNTIYF.

V usage is TRBV6-5 and J usage is TRBJ2-7; the match to TRBD1 covers 9 bases. Germline CDR1 reads MNHEY; CDR2 reads SVGAGI. The V and J ends lost 2 bases and 2 bases, in that order; junction bases with no gene match: 1. The CDR3 covers 14 residues. The DNA of the CDR3 is TGTGCCAGCAGTTACAGGGACAGGGCCTACGAGCAGTACTTC. It is translated as CASSYRDRAYEQYF.

The chain couples TRBV5-1 to TRBJ1-2; 9 positions match TRBD1. V was pared by 0 bases and J by 9 bases, with 12 bases of the junction left unmatched. The CDR3 runs to 16 residues. CDR1 and CDR2 from the germline V gene are SGHRS and YFSETQ. Written as DNA, the CDR3 is TGCGCCAGCAGCTTGGGGGACAGGGCAAAGTACGATAGCTACACCTTC. Protein: CASSLGDRAKYDSYTF.

The table lists this clone with a count of one. The chain has TRBV7-2 and TRBJ2-7; 7 bases fit TRBD1. J was trimmed by 3 bases and V by 6 bases; bases with no gene match: 14. CDR1 and CDR2 (germline): SGHTA, FQGNSA. This CDR3 has 16 residues. The CDR3 spells CASSLAGDSLLYEQYF. CDR3 bases: TGTGCCAGCAGTCTTGCTGGGGACAGCCTTCTCTACGAGCAGTACTTC.

The chain combines TRBV5-4 with TRBJ2-3, with D perhaps matching TRBD1 (5 bases). This CDR3 is 19 amino acids long. Trimming took 3 bases from V and 2 from J, leaving 25 bases between them. The germline gives CDR1 SGHNT, CDR2 YYREEE (reference sequence). The CDR3: CASSSDPRQRAGYTDTQYF. CDR3 DNA sequence: TGTGCCAGCAGCTCCGACCCTCGTCAAAGGGCAGGGTACACAGATACGCAGTATTTT.

The chain carries TRBV10-1 and TRBJ2-5; 10 nucleotides line up with TRBD1. The J call may be incorrect, as the DNA end agrees better with TRBJ2-7. The CDR3 has 14 amino acids. Germline V gene lookup returns CDR1 WNHNN and CDR2 SYGVQD (reference sequence). For the CDR3, the DNA is TGCGCCAGCGCCACCGGGACAGGGGTGTTCGAGCAGTACTTC. It yields the protein CASATGTGVFEQYF.

The chain couples TRBV5-1 to TRBJ2-1, with TRBD1 matching 9 bases. V shed 7 bases and J 7 bases; nucleotides not matched to a gene: 9. Germline CDR1 and CDR2: SGHRS and YFSETQ. CDR3 length: 14 amino acids. This chain's CDR3 is CASGRDRVSNEQFF. CDR3 DNA: TGCGCCAGCGGCAGGGACAGGGTATCGAATGAGCAGTTCTTC.

The V gene is TRBV5-5, the J gene TRBJ2-1, with D perhaps matching TRBD1 (5 bases). CDR1 and CDR2 (germline): SGHKS, YYEKEE (reference sequence). This CDR3 contains 14 residues. Trimming pared 6 bases from V and 3 bases from J, leaving 13 bases between. Written as DNA, the CDR3 is TGTGCCAGCACTCAAGGACACCTCTACAATGAGCAGTTCTTC. Protein sequence: CASTQGHLYNEQFF.

The gene calls are TRBV10-3 and TRBJ2-7, with 7 nucleotides matching TRBD2. V was clipped by 7 bases and J by 6 bases; unmatched bases: 9. Germline V gene data show CDR1 as ENHRY and CDR2 as SYGVKD. CDR3 length equals 13 residues. The CDR3 protein is CAITNRTGGEQYF. The CDR3 coding sequence is TGTGCCATCACAAACAGGACGGGGGGCGAGCAGTACTTC.

The rearrangement links TRBV15 to TRBJ2-1; D is possibly TRBD1 (5 bases). Trimming cost V 3 bases and J 6 bases, with 12 bases left between them. The CDR3 totals 14 residues. Germline CDR1 and CDR2: LNHNV and YYDKDF (reference sequence). The CDR3 DNA is TGTGCCACCAGCAGGGACAACCCCGGCAATGAGCAGTTCTTC. Translated: CATSRDNPGNEQFF.

The rearrangement joins TRBV7-2 to TRBJ1-4; TRBD1 might be the D (6 bases). V lost 5 bases and J lost 2, with 12 bases in between. This CDR3 region has 15 residues. CDR1 SGHTA and CDR2 FQGNSA come from the germline V gene. The CDR3 DNA is TGTGCCAGCAGCGAAAACAGGGCCACTAATGAAAAACTGTTTTTT. Translation: CASSENRATNEKLFF.

The CDR3 nucleotides read TGCGCCAGCAACGAGAAGACGAACACCGGGGAGCTGTTTTTT. Protein product: CASNEKTNTGELFF. The chain employs TRBV10-2 and TRBJ2-2; D unresolved. Germline CDR1 WSHSY, CDR2 SAAADI. V lost 7 bases to trimming and J lost 0 bases, with 9 bases between them. The CDR3 extends over 14 amino acids.

J is TRBJ1-2 and V is TRBV4-1, with TRBD1 identical over 7 bases. V trimming: 6 bases; J trimming: 4 bases; junction bases outside the gene matches: 5. Germline CDR1 and CDR2: MGHRA and YSYEKL. The CDR3 is 13 amino acids. The CDR3 loop is CASSGDSGYGYTF. The CDR3 DNA sequence: TGCGCCAGCAGTGGGGACAGTGGCTATGGCTACACCTTC.

The gene calls are TRBV9 and TRBJ2-5; TRBD2 is a possible D gene (6 bases). Per germline, CDR1 SGDLS and CDR2 YYNGEE. Trimming removed 3 bases from V and 1 base from J, with 16 bases in between. This CDR3 region has 16 residues. The CDR3 nucleotides are TGTGCCAGCAGCGAGCAAATCGGCGGGACCCAAGAGACCCAGTACTTC. It specifies CASSEQIGGTQETQYF.

The sample holds a few counts of this clone. CDR3: CAISEGAGGNSNQPQHF. CDR3 nucleotides: TGTGCCATCAGTGAGGGTGCAGGGGGGAATAGCAATCAGCCCCAGCATTTT. This chain links TRBV10-3 with TRBJ1-5; TRBD1 matches 7 bases. Losses at the gene ends were 2 bases for V and 0 bases for J; bases not matched to a gene: 7. This CDR3 is built from 17 residues. CDR1 is ENHRY, CDR2 SYGVKD, per germline.

The gene calls are TRBV11-2 and TRBJ1-2; 7 nucleotides agree with TRBD1. Trimming took 2 bases from V and 6 from J; bases not matched to a gene: 12. Germline CDR1 is SGHAT and CDR2 is FQNNGV. The CDR3 has 16 residues. The CDR3 nucleotides are TGTGCCAGCAGCTTATCGGTGGCAGGGGGTATAGATGGCTACACCTTC. It translates to CASSLSVAGGIDGYTF.

The chain is built from TRBV7-2 and TRBJ1-1, with 7 positions matching TRBD1. J gave up 0 bases and V 5 bases, and 6 bases lay outside the gene matches. This CDR3 has 15 residues. The germline gives CDR1 SGHTA, CDR2 FQGNSA. DNA of the CDR3: TGTGCCAGCAGCCCGAGGACAGGCCTGAACACTGAAGCTTTCTTT. This gives the protein CASSPRTGLNTEAFF.

The chain has TRBV29-1 and TRBJ1-2, with D tentatively TRBD1 (5 bases). V lost 1 base, J lost 8 bases, and 14 bases lay in between. CDR3 length equals 13 residues. Germline lookup yields CDR1 SQVTM and CDR2 ANQGSEA. CDR3 DNA: TGCAGCGTTGAAGTGGAGGGGCAAAGAGGCTACACCTTC. Translating it yields CSVEVEGQRGYTF.

This chain connects TRBV7-2 to TRBJ2-1, with D perhaps matching TRBD1 (5 bases). This CDR3 contains 15 residues. With 5 bases removed from V and 8 bases from J, the gap between germline ends came to 19 bases. Germline values: CDR1 SGHTA, CDR2 FQGNSA. CDR3 nucleotide sequence: TGTGCCAGCAGCCCCGAAGGCAGGGTGAGAGATGAGCAGTTCTTC. Amino acid sequence: CASSPEGRVRDEQFF.

This clone has more than one count but fewer than ten. The V and J genes are TRBV29-1 and TRBJ2-2; D call uncertain. This CDR3 spans 12 amino acids. Germline CDR1 and CDR2: SQVTM and ANQGSEA. With 4 bases removed from V and 3 bases from J, the gap between germline ends came to 6 bases. CDR3 bases: TGCAGCGTTGGAGCCCACACCGGGGAGCTGTTTTTT. It encodes CSVGAHTGELFF.